Listed below are T cell receptor beta chains from one sample, sequenced in a study of control samples from healthy donors and cancer patients. Method: immunoSEQ multiplex PCR; TCRdb's copy keeps in-frame clones and lacks some. Found here are about 39,000 clones, around four fifths of them singletons; the top ten hold 47%. Sample: blood. These receptors all stem from a man aged 55 to 69 in good health. Both conserved end residues are part of each CDR3. The order of the fields is V gene, D gene, clone size, J gene, CDR3 DNA, CDR3 protein. D genes are given only for firm matches. The size field is filled for only some rows; it gives once, few, many or a size class.

v_gene: TRBV12-3/TRBV12-4
d_gene: -
abundance: many
j_gene: TRBJ2-1
CDR3nt: TGTGCCAGCAGTTTGGCCTTAAATGAGCAGTTCTTC
CDR3aa: CASSLALNEQFF

v_gene: TRBV29-1
d_gene: TRBD2
abundance: -
j_gene: TRBJ2-2
CDR3nt: TGCAGCGTTGAAGGGGGTAGCGGGGTGGGGCCCGGGGAGCTGTTTTTT
CDR3aa: CSVEGGSGVGPGELFF

v_gene: TRBV6-5
d_gene: TRBD2
abundance: -
j_gene: TRBJ2-3
CDR3nt: TGTGCCTGCGGACTAGCGGGCACAGATACGCAGTATTTT
CDR3aa: CACGLAGTDTQYF

v_gene: TRBV27
d_gene: TRBD2
abundance: -
j_gene: TRBJ2-5
CDR3nt: TGTGCCAGCGTTCGGCTAGCGGGCACGAAAGAGACCCAGTACTTC
CDR3aa: CASVRLAGTKETQYF

v_gene: TRBV5-5
d_gene: -
abundance: -
j_gene: TRBJ2-5
CDR3nt: TGTGCCAGCAGCTTGTATTCTCAAGAGACCCAGTACTTC
CDR3aa: CASSLYSQETQYF

v_gene: TRBV5-5
d_gene: -
abundance: -
j_gene: TRBJ1-4
CDR3nt: TGTGCCAGCATGCCCGGCCCGTTCCCAGGGGAAAAACTGTTTTTT
CDR3aa: CASMPGPFPGEKLFF

v_gene: TRBV28
d_gene: TRBD1
abundance: -
j_gene: TRBJ1-2
CDR3nt: TGTGCCAGCAGACCAGGGGGCCCCGGCTACACCTTC
CDR3aa: CASRPGGPGYTF

v_gene: TRBV7-9
d_gene: -
abundance: -
j_gene: TRBJ1-6
CDR3nt: TGTGCCAGCAGCTTAGGGGGGAATTCACCCCTCCACTTT
CDR3aa: CASSLGGNSPLHF

v_gene: TRBV23-1
d_gene: -
abundance: -
j_gene: TRBJ1-3
CDR3nt: TGCGCCAGCAGTCAATCGTGCATCCCAGGGATCTCTGGAAACACCATATATTTT
CDR3aa: CASSQSCIPGISGNTIYF

v_gene: TRBV11-2
d_gene: -
abundance: -
j_gene: TRBJ2-5
CDR3nt: TGTGCCAGCAGCTTAGTGGGGTTGGTGGGAGGAGAGACCCAGTACTTC
CDR3aa: CASSLVGLVGGETQYF

v_gene: TRBV5-1
d_gene: -
abundance: once
j_gene: TRBJ1-3
CDR3nt: TGCGCCAGCAGCTTGGGGGCGAGCGGAACAAGGACGTCTGGAAACACCATATATTTT
CDR3aa: CASSLGASGTRTSGNTIYF

v_gene: TRBV20-1
d_gene: -
abundance: -
j_gene: TRBJ2-4
CDR3nt: TGCAGTGCTAGTTCTTATGGGACCTCAGCCAAAAACATTCAGTACTTC
CDR3aa: CSASSYGTSAKNIQYF

v_gene: TRBV20-1
d_gene: -
abundance: -
j_gene: TRBJ2-7
CDR3nt: TGCAGTGCCAGTACCCCGTCCTACGAGCAGTACTTC
CDR3aa: CSASTPSYEQYF

v_gene: TRBV7-2
d_gene: TRBD2
abundance: -
j_gene: TRBJ2-4
CDR3nt: TGTGCCAGCAGCTTCGGGACTAGCGGGAATGGTTACTTC
CDR3aa: CASSFGTSGNGYF

v_gene: TRBV9
d_gene: -
abundance: -
j_gene: TRBJ2-7
CDR3nt: TGTGCCAGCAGCGTAGCCCTAACGGGGGGCCTACAGGAGCAGTACTTC
CDR3aa: CASSVALTGGLQEQYF

v_gene: TRBV6-2/TRBV6-3
d_gene: -
abundance: -
j_gene: TRBJ1-6
CDR3nt: TGTGCCAGCAGTTCCTACCTTAACAGGATCAATTCACCCCTCCACTTT
CDR3aa: CASSSYLNRINSPLHF

v_gene: TRBV9
d_gene: -
abundance: few
j_gene: TRBJ1-5
CDR3nt: TGTGCCAGCAGCCCAGGGGTAACTAGCAATCAGCCCCAGCATTTT
CDR3aa: CASSPGVTSNQPQHF

v_gene: TRBV7-9
d_gene: TRBD1
abundance: -
j_gene: TRBJ2-1
CDR3nt: TGTGCCAGCAGCTTAGAACAGGGGGCAGGGAATGAGCAGTTCTTC
CDR3aa: CASSLEQGAGNEQFF

v_gene: TRBV19
d_gene: -
abundance: -
j_gene: TRBJ1-3
CDR3nt: TGTGCCAGTATCCCAACAGGGTCTCCTGGAAACACCATATATTTT
CDR3aa: CASIPTGSPGNTIYF

v_gene: TRBV7-2
d_gene: -
abundance: -
j_gene: TRBJ2-3
CDR3nt: TGTGCCAGCAGCTTAGAGCGCGTAGCTGCAGATACGCAGTATTTT
CDR3aa: CASSLERVAADTQYF

v_gene: TRBV18
d_gene: -
abundance: -
j_gene: TRBJ1-1
CDR3nt: TGTGCCAGCTCACCGTCGATCCCTGAAGCTTTCTTT
CDR3aa: CASSPSIPEAFF

v_gene: TRBV5-1
d_gene: -
abundance: -
j_gene: TRBJ1-1
CDR3nt: TGCGCCAGCAGCGAATCAAGTGGGGGAGTGGAAGCTTTCTTT
CDR3aa: CASSESSGGVEAFF